The present T cell receptor beta chain was sequenced within a study of T-cell memory formation after mild COVID-19. General study results and limits: The second-wave clones peaking on day 37 were not confirmed as SARS-CoV-2-specific. Researchers found some responding clones in pre-infection memory, a sign that cross-reactive memory joined. Mainly CM and EM harbored the contracting CD4+ clones; mainly EMRA harbored the CD8+ ones.

Germline loops: CDR1 MNHEY, CDR2 SVGAGI. With 2 bases clipped from V and 6 bases from J, the junction kept 6 bases outside the gene matches. The CDR3 runs to 15 residues. This clonotype was detected a few times. The antigen remains unidentified. A 5'RACE reaction primed in the constant segment made cDNA libraries of TCR alpha and TCR beta, and these carried sample barcodes and UMIs. Via MiXCR, TCRdb re-called the 5' RACE reads, giving one row per CDR3 protein. The repertoire includes 55,000 to 70,000 distinct CDR3 sequences, approximately 30% of them detected once, and roughly two fifths sits in the top ten.

Input material: PBMCs or a T cell subset sorted from them (not recorded which). The sequence was collected from a man between 18 and 35 years old who had mild COVID-19 (a few samples of this study predate the infection). Cell type and time point are not known. The rearrangement uses TRBV6-5 and TRBJ1-1; TRBD1 aligns across 10 bases. The CDR3 spells CASSYATGGLAEAFF. The DNA of the CDR3 is TGTGCCAGCAGTTACGCGACAGGGGGCCTCGCTGAAGCTTTCTTT.